Shown below are 11 T cell receptor beta chains from a single sample sequenced in a study of blood T cell repertoires in COVID-19. The protocol was immunoSEQ multiplex PCR, while the TCRdb copy is restricted to in-frame clones and leaves out a portion. The sample consists of hundreds of thousands of clones, 85% to 90% of them appearing once. The material sequenced was PBMCs or T cells enriched from blood (not recorded which). Receptors were obtained from a young man who had recovered from COVID-19.

The chain recombines TRBV15 with TRBJ2-5; TRBD1 is a possible D gene (6 bases). The V gene's germline CDR1 is LNHNV and CDR2 YYDKDF (reference sequence). This CDR3 is 14 amino acids long. The V and J ends lost 2 bases and 5 bases respectively, with 12 bases between them. In DNA, the CDR3 is TGTGCCACCAGCAGATTACAGGGTTCTGAGACCCAGTACTTC. Protein: CATSRLQGSETQYF.

The V gene is TRBV5-6, the J gene TRBJ1-6; possible D gene TRBD1, 6 bases. Germline CDR1 and CDR2: SGHDT and YYEEEE. Trimming cost V 4 bases and J 7 bases, with 15 bases left between them. The CDR3 consists of 15 residues. CDR3 sequence (DNA): TGTGCCAGCAGCCCGGGGTGGGGGCGGAATTCACCCCTCCACTTT. Its protein product is CASSPGWGRNSPLHF.

The chain couples TRBV15 to TRBJ1-2; possibly TRBD1 for D (6 bases). The CDR3 extends over 16 amino acids. Germline lookup yields CDR1 LNHNV and CDR2 YYDKDF (reference sequence). Deletions cut 0 bases from V and 4 bases from J, with 15 bases between. CDR3 region: CATSREVGGEAYGYTF. Written as DNA, the CDR3 is TGTGCCACCAGCAGAGAGGTTGGGGGCGAAGCCTATGGCTACACCTTC.

The V gene is TRBV5-4, the J gene TRBJ2-4; TRBD2 matches 7 bases. Trimming removed 2 bases from V and 1 base from J; junction bases left unmatched: 6. The CDR3 spans 16 residues. Germline V lookup: CDR1 SGHNT, CDR2 YYREEE (reference sequence). This chain's CDR3 is CASSFGGREAKNIQYF. The CDR3 bases are TGTGCCAGCAGCTTTGGTGGGAGGGAGGCCAAAAACATTCAGTACTTC.

The chain couples TRBV5-4 to TRBJ2-1; TRBD2 matches at 14 bases. With 5 bases clipped from V and 2 bases from J, the junction kept 9 bases outside the gene matches. The germline V gene encodes CDR1 SGHNT and CDR2 YYREEE (reference sequence). The length of the CDR3 is 18 residues. The CDR3: CASSRGTSGSRAYNEQFF. The CDR3, as DNA: TGTGCCAGCAGTCGGGGGACTAGCGGGAGTAGGGCCTACAATGAGCAGTTCTTC.

This chain links TRBV18 with TRBJ1-5, with D unresolved. V shed 3 bases and J shed 3 bases, with 6 bases lying between them. The CDR3 loop spans 13 amino acids. CDR1 is KGHSH and CDR2 is LQKENI in the germline V gene. The CDR3 protein is CASSPSINQPQHF. CDR3 in DNA: TGTGCCAGCTCACCGTCAATCAATCAGCCCCAGCATTTT.

The chain employs TRBV28 and TRBJ2-7; D is perhaps TRBD1 (5 bases). V was cut by 5 bases and J by 6 bases, with 20 bases left in between. The CDR3 runs 15 residues. Germline loops: CDR1 MDHEN, CDR2 SYDVKM. The CDR3 is CASSPWGSLRPEQYF. CDR3 in DNA: TGTGCCAGCAGTCCTTGGGGCAGCCTTCGTCCCGAGCAGTACTTC.

The chain combines TRBV13 with TRBJ2-7; tentative D call: TRBD2 (5 bases). The CDR3 has 13 residues. Germline V gives CDR1 PRHDT, CDR2 FYEKMQ (reference sequence). Trimming took off 2 bases at V and 6 bases at J, with 11 bases between the two ends. CDR3 nucleotides: TGTGCCAGCAGCTTACCCCCAGGAGGCGAGCAGTACTTC. Encoded protein: CASSLPPGGEQYF.

As for this clone: A read error may produce the germline difference seen at one junction end. The gene calls are TRBV19 and TRBJ2-3; 11 nucleotides line up with TRBD2. The germline gives CDR1 LNHDA, CDR2 SQIVND (reference sequence). The CDR3 has 15 residues. As DNA, the CDR3 is TGTGCCAGTAGCATAGCGGGAGGGCGGGCAGATACGCAGTATTTT. It specifies CASSIAGGRADTQYF.

The chain has TRBV7-3 and TRBJ2-7; a weak D match, TRBD1 (6 bases). The germline V gene has CDR1 SGHTA and CDR2 FQGTGA. This CDR3 has 15 residues. V was cut by 2 bases and J by 7 bases, with 18 bases left in between. CDR3 residues: CASSLGTTISAEQYF. CDR3 nucleotide sequence: TGTGCCAGCAGCTTAGGGACAACAATCTCTGCAGAGCAGTACTTC.

The genes are TRBV28 and TRBJ1-3; the D is unclear. The CDR3 is made up of 19 amino acids. V lost 4 bases to trimming and J lost 0 bases, with 22 bases between them. CDR1 MDHEN and CDR2 SYDVKM come from the germline V gene. The DNA of the CDR3 is TGTGCCAGCAGTTCCCTAAATCCGTGGGCAGGCCTCTCTGGAAACACCATATATTTT. Amino acids: CASSSLNPWAGLSGNTIYF.